Reported below is one TCR beta chain. Amplification of TCR beta CDR3 regions used RNA as the template. HTBI primers drove first-round RT-PCR of the TCR CDR3. MiXCR, applied by TCRdb to the multiplex PCR reads, yields one record per CDR3 protein. The sample has around 400,000 distinct CDR3 sequences, about 15% seen once. Diagnostic assessment was based on clinical symptoms, serum thyroxine and TRAb, thyroid ultrasound and orbital computed tomography. Initially, at the first diagnosis of hyperthyroidism and before any ophthalmopathy symptoms, blood was sampled. The data were taken from a study of T cells in Graves' hyperthyroidism and ophthalmopathy. The CDR3 runs to 13 residues. With 5 bases removed from V and 10 bases from J, the gap between germline ends came to 15 bases. Per germline, CDR1 MNHEY and CDR2 SMNVEV (reference sequence).

The origin of this receptor is a young woman with Graves' hyperthyroidism that later progressed to Graves' ophthalmopathy. The rearrangement uses TRBV27 and TRBJ2-1; D not resolved. The sequencing input was blood. CDR3 sequence: CASSDSPGREQFF. CDR3 in DNA: TGTGCCAGCAGTGACTCACCGGGCCGGGAGCAGTTCTTC.